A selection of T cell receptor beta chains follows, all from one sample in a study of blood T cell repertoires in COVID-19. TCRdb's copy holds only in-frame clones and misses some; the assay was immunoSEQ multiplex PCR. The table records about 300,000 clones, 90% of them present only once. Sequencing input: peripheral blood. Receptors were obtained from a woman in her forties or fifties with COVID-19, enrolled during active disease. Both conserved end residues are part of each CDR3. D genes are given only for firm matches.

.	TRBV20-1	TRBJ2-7	CSASPENYEQYF
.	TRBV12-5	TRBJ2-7	CASGKGRYEQYF
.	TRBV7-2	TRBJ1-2	CASSLKPTGYGYTF
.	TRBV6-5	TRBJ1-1	CASAKLGGTEAFF
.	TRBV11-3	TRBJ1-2	CASSPTVIGGYTF
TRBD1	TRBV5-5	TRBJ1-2	CASSLDRGLRGYTF
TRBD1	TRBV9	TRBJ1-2	CASSTSDRRNYGYTF
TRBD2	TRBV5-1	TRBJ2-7	CASTRQGGTSGSGEQYF
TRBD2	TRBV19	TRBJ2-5	CASSPGLAGETQYF
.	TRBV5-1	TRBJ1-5	CASSLARGVDQPQHF
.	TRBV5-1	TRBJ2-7	CASSLEGVWEQYF
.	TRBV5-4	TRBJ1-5	CASSLGPQYNQPQHF
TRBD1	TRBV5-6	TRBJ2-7	CASSPWDRAREQYF
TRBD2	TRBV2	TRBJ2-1	CASSDPSGSWYEQFF
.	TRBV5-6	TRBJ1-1	CASSLGGGLTEAFF
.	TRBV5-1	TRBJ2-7	CASSFSQAKTYEQYF
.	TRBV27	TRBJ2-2	CASSRAAGFFTGELFF
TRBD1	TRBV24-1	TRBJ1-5	CATSEGDSHYGNQPQHF
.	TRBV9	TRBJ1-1	CASSVVGAVGTEAFF
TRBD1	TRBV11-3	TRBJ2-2	CAGRQGHTNTGELFF
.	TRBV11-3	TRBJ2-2	CASSLDQAGELFF
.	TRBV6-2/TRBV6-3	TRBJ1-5	CASSSRGRGSNQPQHF
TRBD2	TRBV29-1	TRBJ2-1	CSVGLAANNEQFF
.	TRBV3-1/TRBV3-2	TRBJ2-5	CASLPSLSLYQETQYF
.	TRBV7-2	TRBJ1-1	CASSGGPEAFF
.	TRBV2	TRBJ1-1	CASRAPTGLMNTEAFF
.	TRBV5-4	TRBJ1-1	CASSFQLNTEAFF
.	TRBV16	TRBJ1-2	CASSRSTANYGYTF
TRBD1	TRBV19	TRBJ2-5	CASSLGQGWFGETQYF
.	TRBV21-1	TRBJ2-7	CASSKARRREEYEQYF
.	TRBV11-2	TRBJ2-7	CASSSYEQYF
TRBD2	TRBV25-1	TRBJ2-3	CASSDRLAGRTDTQYF
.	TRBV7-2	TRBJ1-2	CASSLVGSPLKRSNYGYTF
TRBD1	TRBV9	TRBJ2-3	CASSIRGHGDTQYF
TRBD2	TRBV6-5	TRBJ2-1	CASSYTGLAGNEQFF
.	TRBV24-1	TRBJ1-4	CATSDLWGGQLFF
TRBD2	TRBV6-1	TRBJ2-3	CASSAPGLAAQGDTQYF
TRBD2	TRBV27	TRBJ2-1	CASSPSLAGVHEQFF
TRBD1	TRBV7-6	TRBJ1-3	CASSLAGGTSGNTIYF
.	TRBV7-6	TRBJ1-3	CASSSPSLDSGNTIYF
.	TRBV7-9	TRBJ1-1	CASSLKKSGTEAFF
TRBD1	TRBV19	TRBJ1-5	CASSRYDRGNQPQHF
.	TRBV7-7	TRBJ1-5	CASSLGWGDPQHF
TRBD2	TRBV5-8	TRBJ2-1	CASSLATSVSGNEQFF
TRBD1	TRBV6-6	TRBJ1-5	CASKYRGDSNQPQHF
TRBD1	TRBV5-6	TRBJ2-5	CASIGTGVSRETQYF
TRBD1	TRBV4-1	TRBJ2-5	CASSQDPGNRGETQYF
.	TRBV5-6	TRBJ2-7	CASSLGDYEQYF
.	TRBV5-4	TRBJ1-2	CASSSRLGANYGYTF
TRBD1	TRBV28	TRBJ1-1	CASSFAPDRAAEAFF
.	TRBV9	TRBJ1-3	CASSVTDFSHLSSGNTIYF
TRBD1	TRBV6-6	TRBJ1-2	CASRRDRGIYGYTF
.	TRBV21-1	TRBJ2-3	CASTLDPTGCTDTQYF
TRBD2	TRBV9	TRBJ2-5	CASSTSGRARRQETQYF